The T cell receptor (beta chain) under discussion was sequenced for a study of T-cell memory formation after mild COVID-19. General study findings and limits: Within pre-infection memory, some responding clones were found, suggesting cross-reactive memory joined. Clones that got smaller from day 15 to 85 had even CD4/CD8, while clones growing later tipped toward CD4+.

Regarding this clonotype: Its antigen is as yet unknown.

TCR alpha and TCR beta cDNA libraries carrying sample barcodes and UMIs were produced by 5'RACE using constant-segment primers. TCRdb reprocessed the 5' RACE reads with MiXCR, giving one entry per CDR3 protein. The sample holds some 270,000 distinct CDR3 sequences, 15% to 17% seen once. This clonotype was sampled from an adult woman who had mild COVID-19 (a few samples of this study predate the infection). Cell type and time point are not known. Sequencing was done on a sample of PBMCs or a T cell subset sorted from them (not recorded which).

Here the CDR3 reads CASSLDRNSYNEQFF. In nucleotides, the CDR3 is TGTGCCAGCAGCCTAGACAGGAATTCCTACAATGAGCAGTTCTTC. The rearrangement joins TRBV14 to TRBJ2-1; TRBD1 is a possible D gene (6 bases). With 4 bases removed from V and 1 base from J, the gap between germline ends came to 11 bases. There are 15 residues in the CDR3. The germline CDR1 and CDR2 sequences are SGHDN and FVKESK.